The present TCR beta chain was sequenced within a study of OX40 agonist ivuxolimab in advanced cancers. General study results and limits: Researchers report that CD8+ T cells had, on average, more expanded clones than CD4+. The authors did not determine the antigen specificity of the expanded peripheral T cells.

About this clone itself: The target antigen is unknown. The sample contains more than one DNA sequence encoding this CDR3.

Sequencing used immunoSEQ multiplex PCR; TCRdb keeps in-frame clones, though not all of them. This sample yields around 70,000 clones, of which 85% are seen a single time; 0.5% to 0.55% belongs to the top ten. Sequences were derived from CD4+ or CD8+ T cells sorted from blood, sampled in a trial of the OX40 agonist ivuxolimab. This TCR was recovered from an adult with an advanced solid tumor such as melanoma, head and neck, liver or kidney cancer.

CDR3 protein: CASSPSGGADSYEQYF. Here the CDR3 DNA reads TGTGCCAGCAGCCCCTCGGGTGGGGCGGATTCCTACGAGCAGTACTTC. The rearrangement uses TRBV7-9 and TRBJ2-7, with D perhaps matching TRBD1 (5 bases). The CDR3 runs 16 residues. Germline V gene lookup returns CDR1 SEHNR and CDR2 FQNEAQ (reference sequence). The V and J ends lost 5 bases and 1 base respectively, with 18 bases between them.